The rows below give T cell receptor beta chains drawn from one sample of a study of identical twins. MiXCR, applied by TCRdb to the 5' RACE reads, yields one record per CDR3 protein. The table shows around 450,000 distinct CDR3 sequences, with 13% to 15% occurring only once. Separately, the same data were catalogued under a study of yellow fever vaccine responses in identical twins.

The sample was CD4+ T cells sorted from blood. Receptors were obtained from a woman aged 18-35 years in good health. CDR3s include the opening cysteine and the closing phenylalanine or tryptophan. D genes are given only for firm matches. Size is omitted from some rows. Given values are once, few, many or a class for expanded clones.

v_gene	abundance	d_gene	j_gene	CDR3aa	CDR3nt
TRBV29-1	.	TRBD1	TRBJ1-2	CSVEGTGEYGYTF	TGCAGCGTAGAAGGGACAGGGGAGTATGGCTACACCTTC
TRBV20-1	.	.	TRBJ2-2	CSASHTGSRANTGELFF	TGCAGTGCTAGCCATACAGGGTCTCGGGCGAACACCGGGGAGCTGTTTTTT
TRBV7-2	few	.	TRBJ2-1	CASSLVFSGAYNEQFF	TGTGCCAGCAGCTTAGTCTTTTCCGGGGCCTACAATGAGCAGTTCTTC
TRBV7-2	.	.	TRBJ1-1	CASSNIGWGTEAFF	TGTGCCAGCAGCAATATAGGGTGGGGGACTGAAGCTTTCTTT
TRBV20-1	.	.	TRBJ2-2	CSARDRDRPNTGELFF	TGCAGTGCTAGAGATCGCGACAGACCGAACACCGGGGAGCTGTTTTTT
TRBV10-3	few	TRBD1	TRBJ2-7	CATGQGPYEQYF	TGTGCCACCGGACAGGGCCCCTACGAGCAGTACTTC
TRBV29-1	.	.	TRBJ2-7	CSVDWGRDEQYF	TGCAGCGTTGATTGGGGCAGGGACGAGCAGTACTTC
TRBV6-6	.	.	TRBJ1-2	CASSHDYGYTF	TGTGCCAGCAGTCATGATTATGGCTACACCTTC
TRBV14	few	TRBD1	TRBJ2-4	CASSQDGTGKNIQYF	TGTGCCAGCAGCCAAGATGGGACAGGCAAAAACATTCAGTACTTC
TRBV9	few	.	TRBJ2-1	CASSRGTMYHEQFF	TGTGCCAGCAGTAGGGGGACTATGTATCATGAGCAGTTCTTC
TRBV11-2	few	.	TRBJ2-7	CASSLLWTDSYEQYF	TGTGCCAGCAGCTTACTATGGACAGACTCCTACGAGCAGTACTTC